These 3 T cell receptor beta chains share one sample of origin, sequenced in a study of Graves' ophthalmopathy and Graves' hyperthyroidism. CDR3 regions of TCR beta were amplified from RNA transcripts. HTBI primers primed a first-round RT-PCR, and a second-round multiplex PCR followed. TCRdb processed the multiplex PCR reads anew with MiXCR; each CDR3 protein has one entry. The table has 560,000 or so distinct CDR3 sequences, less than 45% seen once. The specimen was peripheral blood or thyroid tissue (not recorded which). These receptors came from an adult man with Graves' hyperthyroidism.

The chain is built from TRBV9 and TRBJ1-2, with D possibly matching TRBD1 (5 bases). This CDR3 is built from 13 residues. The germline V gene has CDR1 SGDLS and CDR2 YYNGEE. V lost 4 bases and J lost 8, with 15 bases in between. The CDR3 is CASSFPGQWGYTF. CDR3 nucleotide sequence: TGTGCCAGCAGCTTCCCGGGGCAATGGGGCTACACCTTC.

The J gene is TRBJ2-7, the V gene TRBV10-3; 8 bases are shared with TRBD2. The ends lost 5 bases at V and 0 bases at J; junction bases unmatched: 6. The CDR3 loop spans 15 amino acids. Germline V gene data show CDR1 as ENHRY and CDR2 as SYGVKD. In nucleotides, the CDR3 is TGTGCCATCAGTTTGACTAGCGTTAGCTCCTACGAGCAGTACTTC. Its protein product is CAISLTSVSSYEQYF.

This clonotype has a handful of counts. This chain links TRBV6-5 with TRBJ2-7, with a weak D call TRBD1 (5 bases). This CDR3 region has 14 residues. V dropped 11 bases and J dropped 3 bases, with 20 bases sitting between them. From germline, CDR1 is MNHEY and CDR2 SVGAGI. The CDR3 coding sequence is TGTGCCCGAACGGCCAGGGAAAGGGGCTACGAGCAGTACTTC. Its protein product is CARTARERGYEQYF.